A selection of T cell receptor beta chains follows, all from one sample in a study of beta chain features in type 1 diabetes. Profiling relied on immunoSEQ multiplex PCR, and the TCRdb table lists in-frame clones only, not all of them. The sample contains 500,000 to 800,000 clones, over 10% of which appear only once. Input material: naive CD4+ T cells from blood. Receptor source: a man aged 30-40 years with type 1 diabetes. Each CDR3 is given with its conserved first and last residue. The D gene is left open where the match is weak. For some rows the clone size is stated as once, few or many, or as a class when expanded; others skip it.

D: NA
J: TRBJ2-5
size: NA
V: TRBV5-1
DNA: TGCGCCAGCAGGGTCCAAGAGACCCAGTACTTC
CDR3: CASRVQETQYF

D: NA
J: TRBJ2-1
size: few
V: TRBV2
DNA: TGTGCCAGCAGTTTGGCCAGGGCGGGTGAGCAGTTCTTC
CDR3: CASSLARAGEQFF

D: NA
J: TRBJ1-6
size: NA
V: TRBV7-6
DNA: TGTGCCAGCAGCCCCTGGGGGGGTGGTAACTCACCCCTCCACTTT
CDR3: CASSPWGGGNSPLHF

D: NA
J: TRBJ2-2
size: few
V: TRBV7-9
DNA: TGTGCCAGCAGCTTAAGGGACACCGGGGAGCTGTTTTTT
CDR3: CASSLRDTGELFF

D: NA
J: TRBJ1-1
size: NA
V: TRBV18
DNA: TGTGCCAGCTCGCCGGGACGGCTGCGCACTGAAGCTTTCTTT
CDR3: CASSPGRLRTEAFF

D: TRBD1
J: TRBJ2-1
size: NA
V: TRBV2
DNA: TGTGCCAGCAGTGCTGACAGGGTTCTCGATGAGCAGTTCTTC
CDR3: CASSADRVLDEQFF

D: NA
J: TRBJ1-1
size: NA
V: TRBV9
DNA: TGTGCCAGCAGTGACGAGGCCACTGAAGCTTTCTTT
CDR3: CASSDEATEAFF

D: NA
J: TRBJ1-3
size: few
V: TRBV10-2
DNA: TGCGCCAGCAGTAAGGACACCTATAACACCATATATTTT
CDR3: CASSKDTYNTIYF

D: NA
J: TRBJ2-5
size: NA
V: TRBV18
DNA: TGTGCCAGCTCACCCGGACTACCTAGCCCCCAAGAGACCCAGTACTTC
CDR3: CASSPGLPSPQETQYF

D: NA
J: TRBJ2-3
size: NA
V: TRBV7-9
DNA: TGTGCCAGCAGCTTCGCTTTGGGTGGTACGCAGTATTTT
CDR3: CASSFALGGTQYF

D: NA
J: TRBJ2-1
size: NA
V: TRBV4-1
DNA: TGCGCCAGCAGCCAGTCGGGACTTCTGACCTACAATGAGCAGTTCTTC
CDR3: CASSQSGLLTYNEQFF

D: TRBD1
J: TRBJ2-3
size: few
V: TRBV4-3
DNA: TGCGCCAGCAGCCGGACCGGGACAGGGGCGGCAGATACGCAGTATTTT
CDR3: CASSRTGTGAADTQYF

D: NA
J: TRBJ2-7
size: few
V: TRBV21-1
DNA: TGTGCCAGCAGCCGACCCGGGAGCCCCTACGAGCAGTACTTC
CDR3: CASSRPGSPYEQYF

D: NA
J: TRBJ2-5
size: NA
V: TRBV19
DNA: TGTGCCAGTAGTATGGCCCGGGACTCCGAGACCCAGTACTTC
CDR3: CASSMARDSETQYF

D: NA
J: TRBJ2-2
size: NA
V: TRBV4-3
DNA: TGCGCCAGCAGCCAAGGCGGGGCGGGGGACACGAACACCGGGGAGCTGTTTTTT
CDR3: CASSQGGAGDTNTGELFF

D: NA
J: TRBJ1-3
size: NA
V: TRBV7-9
DNA: TGTGCCAGCAGCACACGAGGGGCTCGTGAAAACACCATATATTTT
CDR3: CASSTRGARENTIYF

D: TRBD1
J: TRBJ1-1
size: few
V: TRBV11-1
DNA: TGTGCCAGCAGCCCGGGGAAGGGGGCGAGCACTGAAGCTTTCTTT
CDR3: CASSPGKGASTEAFF

D: NA
J: TRBJ2-5
size: NA
V: TRBV5-4
DNA: TGTGCCAGCAGCTTCCGGGACACTCAAGAGACCCAGTACTTC
CDR3: CASSFRDTQETQYF

D: TRBD1
J: TRBJ1-6
size: NA
V: TRBV6-6
DNA: TGTGCCAGCAGGTCGGGACAGCCGAGTTCACCCCTCCACTTT
CDR3: CASRSGQPSSPLHF

D: NA
J: TRBJ2-7
size: NA
V: TRBV5-1
DNA: TGCGCCAGCAGCTTGGCCTCGGGCAGGCGGAACGAGCAGTACTTC
CDR3: CASSLASGRRNEQYF

D: NA
J: TRBJ2-3
size: few
V: TRBV5-1
DNA: TGCGCCAGCAACCTAGAATTCACAGATACGCAGTATTTT
CDR3: CASNLEFTDTQYF

D: NA
J: TRBJ2-3
size: few
V: TRBV27
DNA: TGTGCCAGCAGGAGGCTAACCCTCGGACATTTGACAGATACGCAGTATTTT
CDR3: CASRRLTLGHLTDTQYF

D: TRBD1
J: TRBJ2-7
size: NA
V: TRBV9
DNA: TGTGCCAGCAGCGTAACTCAGGACAGGGATTACGAGCAGTACTTC
CDR3: CASSVTQDRDYEQYF

D: TRBD1
J: TRBJ1-6
size: NA
V: TRBV5-4
DNA: TGTGCCAGCAGCTTGGGGGACAGGGGGCTTGAGGGGAATTCACCCCTCCACTTT
CDR3: CASSLGDRGLEGNSPLHF

D: TRBD1
J: TRBJ1-6
size: NA
V: TRBV30
DNA: TGTGCCTGGACCGTACGACCAGGGGGTTCACCCCTCCACTTT
CDR3: CAWTVRPGGSPLHF

D: TRBD1
J: TRBJ1-4
size: few
V: TRBV9
DNA: TGTGCCAGCAGCGTTGACAGGGTCCGTAATGAAAAACTGTTTTTT
CDR3: CASSVDRVRNEKLFF

D: TRBD1
J: TRBJ2-1
size: NA
V: TRBV7-2
DNA: TGTGCCAGCAGCTCGAGACAGGGGGCGTACAATGAGCAGTTCTTC
CDR3: CASSSRQGAYNEQFF

D: NA
J: TRBJ2-1
size: NA
V: TRBV7-2
DNA: TGTGCCAGCAGCTCTGCTGGCGGCTACAATGAGCAGTTCTTC
CDR3: CASSSAGGYNEQFF